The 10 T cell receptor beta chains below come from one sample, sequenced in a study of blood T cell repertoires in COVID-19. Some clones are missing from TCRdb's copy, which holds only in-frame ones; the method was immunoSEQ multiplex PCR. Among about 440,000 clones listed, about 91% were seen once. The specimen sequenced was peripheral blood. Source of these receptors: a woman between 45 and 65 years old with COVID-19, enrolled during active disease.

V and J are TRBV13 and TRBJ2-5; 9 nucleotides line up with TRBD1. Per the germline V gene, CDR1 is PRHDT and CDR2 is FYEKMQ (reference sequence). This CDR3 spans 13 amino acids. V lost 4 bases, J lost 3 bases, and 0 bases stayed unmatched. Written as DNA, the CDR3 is TGTGCCAGCAGCTGGACAGGGGAAGAGACCCAGTACTTC. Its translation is CASSWTGEETQYF.

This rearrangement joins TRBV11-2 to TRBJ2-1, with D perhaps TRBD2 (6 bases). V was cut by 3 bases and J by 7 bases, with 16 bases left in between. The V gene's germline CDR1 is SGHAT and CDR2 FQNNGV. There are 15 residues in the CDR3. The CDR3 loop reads CASSFGRGGRNEQFF. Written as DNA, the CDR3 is TGTGCCAGCAGCTTCGGAAGAGGAGGGAGGAATGAGCAGTTCTTC. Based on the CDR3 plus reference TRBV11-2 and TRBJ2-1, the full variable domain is EAGVAQSPRYKIIEKRQSVAFWCNPISGHATLYWYQQILGQGPKLLIQFQNNGVVDDSQLPKDRFSAERLKGVDSTLKIQPAKLEDSAVYLCASSFGRGGRNEQFFGPGTRLTVL.

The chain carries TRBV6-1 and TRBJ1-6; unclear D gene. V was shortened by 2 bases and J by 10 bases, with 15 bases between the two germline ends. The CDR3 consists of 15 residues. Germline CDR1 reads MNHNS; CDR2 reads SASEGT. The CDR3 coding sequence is TGTGCCAGCAGTGAATTTTTTCAGGCCGCCTCACCCCTCCACTTT. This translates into CASSEFFQAASPLHF.

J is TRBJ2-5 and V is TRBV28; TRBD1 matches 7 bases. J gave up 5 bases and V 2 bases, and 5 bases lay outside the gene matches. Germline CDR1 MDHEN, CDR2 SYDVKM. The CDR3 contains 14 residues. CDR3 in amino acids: CASSLTGARETQYF. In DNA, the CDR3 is TGTGCCAGCAGTTTAACAGGGGCAAGGGAGACCCAGTACTTC. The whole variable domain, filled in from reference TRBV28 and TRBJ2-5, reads DVKVTQSSRYLVKRTGEKVFLECVQDMDHENMFWYRQDPGLGLRLIYFSYDVKMKEKGDIPEGYSVSREKKERFSLILESASTNQTSMYLCASSLTGARETQYFGPGTRLLVL.

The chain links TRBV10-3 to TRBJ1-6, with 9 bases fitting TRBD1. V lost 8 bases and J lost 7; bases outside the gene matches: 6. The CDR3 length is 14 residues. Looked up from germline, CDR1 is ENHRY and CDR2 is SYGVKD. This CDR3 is CAISTGQGNSPLHF. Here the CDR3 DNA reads TGTGCCATCTCCACTGGACAGGGGAATTCACCCCTCCACTTT.

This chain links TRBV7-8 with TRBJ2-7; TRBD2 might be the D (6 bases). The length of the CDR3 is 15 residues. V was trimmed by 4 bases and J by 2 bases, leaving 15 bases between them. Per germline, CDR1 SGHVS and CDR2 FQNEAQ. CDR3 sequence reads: CASSSGFGGAYEQYF. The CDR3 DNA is TGTGCCAGCAGCTCAGGGTTTGGAGGGGCCTACGAGCAGTACTTC.

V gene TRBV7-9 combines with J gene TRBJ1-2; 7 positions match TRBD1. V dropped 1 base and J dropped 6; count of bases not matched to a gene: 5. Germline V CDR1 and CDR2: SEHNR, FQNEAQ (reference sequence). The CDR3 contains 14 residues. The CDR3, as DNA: TGTGCCAGCAGCTTAGTAGGGACAGTTAATGGCTACACCTTC. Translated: CASSLVGTVNGYTF.

The CDR3 nucleotides read TGTGCCAGCAGCTTGTACAGGGGGGTCGGGGAGCTGTTTTTT. Protein sequence: CASSLYRGVGELFF. V gene TRBV5-6 combines with J gene TRBJ2-2, with 8 nucleotides matching TRBD1. The CDR3 sequence is 14 residues long. Trimming at V came to 1 base and at J to 7 bases, leaving 3 bases not matched to a gene. Germline values: CDR1 SGHDT, CDR2 YYEEEE.

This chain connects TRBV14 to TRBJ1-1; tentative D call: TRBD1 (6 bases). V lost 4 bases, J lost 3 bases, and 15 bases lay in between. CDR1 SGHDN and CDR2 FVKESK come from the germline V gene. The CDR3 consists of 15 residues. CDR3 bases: TGTGCCAGCAGCCTGAGGGGGATACGGGACACTGAAGCTTTCTTT. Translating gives CASSLRGIRDTEAFF. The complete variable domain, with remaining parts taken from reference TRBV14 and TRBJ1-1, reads EAGVTQFPSHSVIEKGQTVTLRCDPISGHDNLYWYRRVMGKEIKFLLHFVKESKQDESGMPNNRFLAERTGGTYSTLKVQPAELEDSGVYFCASSLRGIRDTEAFFGQGTRLTVV.

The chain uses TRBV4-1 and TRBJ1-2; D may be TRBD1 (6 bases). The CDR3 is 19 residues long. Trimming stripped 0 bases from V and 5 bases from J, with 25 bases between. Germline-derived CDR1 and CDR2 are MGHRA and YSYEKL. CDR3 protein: CASSQDKQGTKPGRYGYTF. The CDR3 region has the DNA TGCGCCAGCAGCCAAGATAAACAGGGAACCAAACCAGGTCGATATGGCTACACCTTC.